This T cell receptor (beta chain) emerged from a study of PD-L1 blockade in urothelial cancer. Study-wide background: Blood samples had a median of roughly 140,000 T cells, 75,000 to 90,000 unique TCRs, and clonality roughly 0.08. Points from the study as a whole: Durable-benefit patients had greater expansion of tumor-associated blood clones at 3 weeks.

This CDR3 is 13 amino acids long. Germline V gives CDR1 KGHSH, CDR2 LQKENI. V was pared by 9 bases and J by 1 base, with 12 bases between. In each PCR, synthetic TCR analog templates were spiked in. Clones were read by immunoSEQ multiplex PCR, and TCRdb kept only the in-frame ones, dropping some. The sample includes 35,000 to 45,000 clones, approximately 80% of them seen just once. With regard to this clone: Its specificity is unknown.

Described time point: peripheral blood 6 weeks after treatment start. Locally advanced or metastatic urothelial carcinoma was present in patients. The V gene is TRBV18, the J gene TRBJ1-1, with a possible D match to TRBD1 (6 bases). Material: PBMCs, obtained around atezolizumab (anti-PD-L1) treatment. The clonotype originates from a man aged 35-49 years with urothelial cancer. CDR3 sequence reads: CASFEGGNTEAFF. The CDR3 DNA is TGTGCCAGTTTTGAAGGGGGGAACACTGAAGCTTTCTTT. Combining the CDR3 with reference TRBV18 and TRBJ1-1 gives the whole variable domain NAGVMQNPRHLVRRRGQEARLRCSPMKGHSHVYWYRQLPEEGLKFMVYLQKENIIDESGMPKERFSAEFPKEGPSILRIQQVVRGDSAAYFCASFEGGNTEAFFGQGTRLTVV.